The 30 T cell receptor beta chains presented below share a single source sample, sequenced in a study of cytomegalovirus exposure and HLA in healthy donors. Both 60 Vbeta primers and 13 Jbeta primers went into the PCR. The method was immunoSEQ multiplex PCR; TCRdb's version includes in-frame clones alone and lacks a portion of them. In the table there are fewer than 120,000 clones, approximately 83% of which are singletons. Specimen: PBMCs. The receptors originated from a man aged 35-49 years in good health and CMV-seronegative.

This clone was seen only once. The rearrangement uses TRBV19 and TRBJ2-6; D unclear. CDR1 and CDR2 from the germline V gene are LNHDA and SQIVND (reference sequence). The V end was cut by 4 bases, the J end by 0 bases, with 16 bases between. The length of the CDR3 is 18 residues. CDR3 nucleotide sequence: TGTGCCAGTAGTACCACCCTTGCCGCGCCCTCTGGGGCCAACGTCCTGACTTTC. Its protein is CASSTTLAAPSGANVLTF.

The rearrangement uses TRBV30 and TRBJ1-2; TRBD1 agrees at 7 bases. J gave up 7 bases and V 3 bases, and 8 bases lay outside the gene matches. The CDR3 contains 13 residues. Germline values: CDR1 GTSNPN, CDR2 SVGIG (reference sequence). The CDR3 DNA is TGTGCCTGGAGGTCACAGGGGTCTAGTGGCTACACCTTC. Amino acids: CAWRSQGSSGYTF.

The J gene is TRBJ1-1, the V gene TRBV5-1; D is perhaps TRBD1 (5 bases). The CDR3 totals 15 residues. Germline CDR1 reads SGHRS; CDR2 reads YFSETQ. V was shortened by 3 bases and J by 5 bases, with 17 bases between the two germline ends. The CDR3 sequence is CASSYTGVLVTEAFF. The CDR3 DNA reads TGCGCCAGCAGCTATACGGGGGTTCTTGTGACTGAAGCTTTCTTT.

V is TRBV9 and J is TRBJ1-1; D is uncertain. Trimming removed 3 bases from V and 7 bases from J, with 10 bases in between. Germline-derived CDR1 and CDR2 are SGDLS and YYNGEE. The CDR3 has 12 residues. The CDR3 loop reads CASSALRDEAFF. The CDR3 region has the DNA TGTGCCAGCAGCGCCCTCCGGGATGAAGCTTTCTTT.

The rearrangement joins TRBV27 to TRBJ2-3, with 12 bases that match TRBD2. V gave up 5 bases and J gave up 5 bases; unmatched junction bases: 8. The germline CDR1 and CDR2 sequences are MNHEY and SMNVEV (reference sequence). The CDR3 runs to 16 residues. DNA for the CDR3: TGTGCCAGCAGTCCCCTAGCGGGGGGGCGTGGAGATACGCAGTATTTT. The encoded protein is CASSPLAGGRGDTQYF.

CDR3 DNA sequence: TGCGCCAGCAGCTTGGCCATGCCAGCTGAAGCTTTCTTT. As protein: CASSLAMPAEAFF. This chain uses TRBV5-1 with TRBJ1-1; no clear D. Germline CDR1 is SGHRS and CDR2 is YFSETQ. The CDR3 contains 13 residues. V lost 0 bases and J lost 6, with 9 bases in between.

The rearrangement links TRBV18 to TRBJ1-5; weak D call: TRBD1 (6 bases). V lost 1 base, J lost 5 bases, and 6 bases lay in between. CDR1 KGHSH and CDR2 LQKENI come from the germline V gene. This CDR3 spans 13 amino acids. This CDR3 reads CASSPHRDQPQHF. Here the CDR3 DNA reads TGTGCCAGCTCACCACACAGGGATCAGCCCCAGCATTTT. The full variable domain, its missing parts supplied by reference TRBV18 and TRBJ1-5, is NAGVMQNPRHLVRRRGQEARLRCSPMKGHSHVYWYRQLPEEGLKFMVYLQKENIIDESGMPKERFSAEFPKEGPSILRIQQVVRGDSAAYFCASSPHRDQPQHFGDGTRLSIL.

The chain is built from TRBV28 and TRBJ1-3; 7 nucleotides agree with TRBD1. Germline CDR1 and CDR2: MDHEN and SYDVKM. V shed 6 bases, J shed 3 bases, and the junction held 2 bases outside the gene matches. The CDR3 has 13 residues. The CDR3 loop is CASSGQVGNTIYF. The CDR3 nucleotides are TGTGCCAGCAGCGGACAGGTTGGAAACACCATATATTTT.

This clone turned up a few times. This chain links TRBV10-3 with TRBJ2-1; D is perhaps TRBD1 (5 bases). This CDR3 is built from 13 residues. V was shortened by 8 bases and J by 2 bases, with 10 bases between the two germline ends. Germline CDR1 is ENHRY and CDR2 is SYGVKD. CDR3 coding DNA: TGTGCCATCTCAGGGATCCCCTACAATGAGCAGTTCTTC. Translated, it gives CAISGIPYNEQFF.

This sequence joins TRBV14 and TRBJ2-5, with 12 positions matching TRBD1. J was trimmed by 7 bases and V by 4 bases; bases with no gene match: 10. Germline lookup yields CDR1 SGHDN and CDR2 FVKESK. The CDR3 is 16 residues long. In DNA form, the CDR3 reads TGTGCCAGCAGCCTGCAACCGGGACAGGGGGCAGGGACCCAGTACTTC. Its protein product is CASSLQPGQGAGTQYF. Filled out from reference TRBV14 and TRBJ2-5, the complete variable domain reads EAGVTQFPSHSVIEKGQTVTLRCDPISGHDNLYWYRRVMGKEIKFLLHFVKESKQDESGMPNNRFLAERTGGTYSTLKVQPAELEDSGVYFCASSLQPGQGAGTQYFGPGTRLLVL.

The CDR3: CASSKDEDRRNTDTQYF. DNA for the CDR3: TGTGCCAGCAGCAAAGATGAGGATCGTCGAAACACAGATACGCAGTATTTT. The chain employs TRBV21-1 and TRBJ2-3; TRBD2 was called by the table and not checked on the DNA. TRBV21-1 is a documented pseudogene. CDR3 length: 17 residues.

V usage is TRBV7-2 and J usage is TRBJ1-2, with 10 bases matching TRBD1. Losses at the gene ends were 2 bases for V and 8 bases for J; bases not matched to a gene: 8. CDR3 length equals 15 residues. Germline lookup yields CDR1 SGHTA and CDR2 FQGNSA. The CDR3 DNA sequence: TGTGCCAGCAGCTTAACGGGACAGGGGCTCAAGGGCTACACCTTC. It codes for CASSLTGQGLKGYTF.

The CDR3 is CASSLVGGLRGYTF. CDR3 DNA sequence: TGCGCCAGCAGCTTGGTGGGGGGGCTCCGAGGCTACACCTTC. The chain is built from TRBV5-1 and TRBJ1-2; TRBD1 is a possible D gene (6 bases). Germline V CDR1 and CDR2: SGHRS, YFSETQ. The CDR3 has 14 amino acids. Between the trimmed V and J ends, which lost 0 bases and 8 bases, there was a span of 14 bases.

This sequence joins TRBV28 and TRBJ1-2; the D gene is possibly TRBD1 (5 bases). CDR1 MDHEN and CDR2 SYDVKM come from the germline V gene. The V end lost 3 bases, the J end lost 3 bases, and 11 bases lay between the germline ends. CDR3 length equals 14 residues. The CDR3 spells CASSFGGVDYGYTF. The DNA for the CDR3 is TGTGCCAGCAGTTTCGGAGGGGTTGACTATGGCTACACCTTC.

This clone has only one observation. The genes are TRBV5-1 and TRBJ2-1, with 7 bases lining up with TRBD2. With 5 bases clipped from V and 2 bases from J, the junction kept 7 bases outside the gene matches. CDR1 is SGHRS and CDR2 is YFSETQ in the germline V gene. This CDR3 has 15 residues. The CDR3 loop is CASRETGTTYNEQFF. CDR3 bases: TGCGCCAGCAGAGAGACCGGGACTACCTACAATGAGCAGTTCTTC.

The rearrangement uses TRBV29-1 and TRBJ1-4, with 9 bases that match TRBD1. The germline gives CDR1 SQVTM, CDR2 ANQGSEA. V gave up 7 bases and J gave up 7 bases; unmatched junction bases: 7. The CDR3 runs 13 residues. CDR3 in amino acids: CSAGGQGSEKLFF. The CDR3, as DNA: TGCAGCGCTGGGGGACAGGGTAGTGAAAAACTGTTTTTT.

The J gene is TRBJ1-1, the V gene TRBV19; 8 positions agree with TRBD1. This CDR3 is 16 amino acids long. With 3 bases clipped from V and 4 bases from J, the junction kept 10 bases outside the gene matches. Germline V gene sequence: CDR1 LNHDA, CDR2 SQIVND (reference sequence). The CDR3 is CASSIGTGLPSTEAFF. The DNA for the CDR3 is TGTGCCAGTAGTATCGGGACAGGCTTACCCTCCACTGAAGCTTTCTTT.

The V gene is TRBV4-2, the J gene TRBJ2-2, with 10 bases aligning to TRBD2. The CDR3 runs to 17 residues. With 3 bases clipped from V and 5 bases from J, the junction kept 9 bases outside the gene matches. CDR1 and CDR2 (germline): LGHNA, YNFKEQ. The CDR3 bases are TGTGCCAGCAGCCAGGAGCGGGGGGGCTCGGGAACCGGGGAGCTGTTTTTT. Amino acids: CASSQERGGSGTGELFF.

V and J are TRBV6-5 and TRBJ1-4; D possibly corresponds to TRBD1 (6 bases). Trimming left V 11 bases short and J 7 bases short, with 20 bases between. In germline, CDR1 is MNHEY, CDR2 SVGAGI. This CDR3 has 14 amino acids. The CDR3 nucleotides are TGTGCCGGCTACGGGGGGCGGTTGGGTGAAAAACTGTTTTTT. Translated, it gives CAGYGGRLGEKLFF.

V usage is TRBV28 and J usage is TRBJ2-7; tentative D call: TRBD2 (5 bases). V lost 5 bases and J 4 bases, leaving 12 bases between the germline ends. The germline V gene has CDR1 MDHEN and CDR2 SYDVKM. The CDR3 consists of 13 residues. This CDR3 is CASSHPERYEQYF. CDR3 DNA: TGTGCCAGCAGTCACCCTGAGCGGTACGAGCAGTACTTC.

Concerning this clone: Other DNA sequences within the sample encode an identical CDR3. The V call is TRBV4-2, the J call TRBJ1-3; D unresolved. Germline assignment: CDR1 LGHNA and CDR2 YNFKEQ. The germline V and J ends were trimmed by 1 base and 2 bases, with 9 bases remaining between them. CDR3 length equals 15 residues. DNA for the CDR3: TGTGCCAGCAGCCAAGTTACCGGGACTGGAAACACCATATATTTT. Protein sequence: CASSQVTGTGNTIYF.

This chain links TRBV28 with TRBJ1-2, with D possibly matching TRBD1 (5 bases). V lost 6 bases and J lost 7, with 15 bases in between. In germline, CDR1 is MDHEN, CDR2 SYDVKM. This CDR3 has 13 amino acids. The CDR3 spells CASRGGIWSGYTF. The CDR3 DNA reads TGTGCCAGCAGGGGGGGAATCTGGAGTGGCTACACCTTC.

This clone was picked up a small number of times. The J gene is TRBJ1-2, the V gene TRBV5-4; D unresolved. CDR3 length: 16 residues. Germline CDR1 reads SGHNT; CDR2 reads YYREEE (reference sequence). The V end lost 0 bases, the J end lost 1 base, and 13 bases lay between the germline ends. The CDR3 DNA reads as TGTGCCAGCAGCTTGGCCGGGGAGGCCAGTAACTATGGCTACACCTTC. Translation gives CASSLAGEASNYGYTF.

The V and J genes are TRBV2 and TRBJ1-2; D is uncertain. The CDR3 runs to 13 residues. Trimming removed 6 bases at V and 8 bases at J, with 16 bases between. Germline CDR1 is SNHLY and CDR2 is FYNNEI. DNA for the CDR3: TGTGCCAGCAGCTCGGTCCCGTTCAGGGGCTACACCTTC. Protein product: CASSSVPFRGYTF.

The rearrangement uses TRBV27 and TRBJ1-5; possibly TRBD1 for D (6 bases). The CDR3 is made up of 15 amino acids. Germline values: CDR1 MNHEY, CDR2 SMNVEV (reference sequence). Trimming removed 6 bases from V and 2 bases from J, with 14 bases in between. The CDR3 coding sequence is TGTGCCAGCAGCGCCTTGACAGGTGGCAATCAGCCCCAGCATTTT. Its translation is CASSALTGGNQPQHF.

The V call is TRBV19, the J call TRBJ1-5, with D perhaps matching TRBD1 (6 bases). The germline CDR1 and CDR2 sequences are LNHDA and SQIVND (reference sequence). The CDR3 is 15 residues long. Trimming removed 11 bases from V and 3 bases from J, with 20 bases in between. The CDR3 coding sequence is TGTGCCGCGAGTCCAGCCAGGGGAATCAATCAGCCCCAGCATTTT. As protein: CAASPARGINQPQHF.

This sequence joins TRBV25-1 and TRBJ1-5; D remains unclear. V was shortened by 8 bases and J by 5 bases, with 16 bases between the two germline ends. In germline, CDR1 is MGHDK, CDR2 SYGVNS. The CDR3 extends over 14 amino acids. CDR3 loop: CASGSTADYQPQHF. The CDR3 DNA reads as TGTGCCAGCGGTTCGACTGCCGATTATCAGCCCCAGCATTTT.

The V and J genes are TRBV7-8 and TRBJ2-7; perhaps TRBD1 as D (6 bases). Germline V gene data show CDR1 as SGHVS and CDR2 as FQNEAQ. The CDR3 runs to 18 residues. V was trimmed by 1 base and J by 1 base, leaving 20 bases between them. The DNA of the CDR3 is TGTGCCAGCAGCTTAGTCGTAACGGAGTCTACAGGGTCCTACGAGCAGTACTTC. Translated: CASSLVVTESTGSYEQYF.

The chain employs TRBV27 and TRBJ2-1; D not resolved. The CDR3 extends over 13 amino acids. V was pared by 5 bases and J by 8 bases, with 13 bases between. The germline CDR1 and CDR2 sequences are MNHEY and SMNVEV (reference sequence). The chain's CDR3 is CASSQTRLDEQFF. The CDR3 nucleotides read TGTGCCAGCAGTCAGACACGATTAGATGAGCAGTTCTTC.

The rearrangement uses TRBV7-2 and TRBJ2-7; TRBD1 is a possible D gene (5 bases). CDR3 size: 13 residues. The V end was cut by 0 bases, the J end by 2 bases, with 5 bases between. Germline loops: CDR1 SGHTA, CDR2 FQGNSA. CDR3 coding DNA: TGTGCCAGCAGCTTAGCGACAGCCTACGAGCAGTACTTC. Its translation: CASSLATAYEQYF.